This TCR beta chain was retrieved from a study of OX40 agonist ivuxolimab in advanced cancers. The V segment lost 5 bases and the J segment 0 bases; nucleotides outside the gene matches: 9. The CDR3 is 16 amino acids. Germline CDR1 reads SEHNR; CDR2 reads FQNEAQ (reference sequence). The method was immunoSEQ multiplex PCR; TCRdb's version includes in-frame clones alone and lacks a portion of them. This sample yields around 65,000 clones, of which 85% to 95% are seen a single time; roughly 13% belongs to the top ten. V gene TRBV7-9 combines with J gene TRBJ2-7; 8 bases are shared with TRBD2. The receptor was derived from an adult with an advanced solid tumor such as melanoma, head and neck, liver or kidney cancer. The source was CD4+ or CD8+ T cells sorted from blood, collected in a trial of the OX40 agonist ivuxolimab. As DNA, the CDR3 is TGTGCCAGCAGCGCTGCGGGGGGAGGGCCCTCCTACGAGCAGTACTTC. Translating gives CASSAAGGGPSYEQYF. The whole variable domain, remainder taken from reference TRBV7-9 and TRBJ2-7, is DTGVSQNPRHKITKRGQNVTFRCDPISEHNRLYWYRQTLGQGPEFLTYFQNEAQLEKSRLLSDRFSAERPKGSFSTLEIQRTEQGDSAMYLCASSAAGGGPSYEQYFGPGTRLTVT.